Each of the 11 T cell receptor beta chains below was sequenced from the same sample in a study of shared T cell receptors in the human thymus. Sequencing used immunoSEQ multiplex PCR; TCRdb keeps in-frame clones, though not all of them. This table has more than 300,000 clones, roughly 94% appearing once. The sample was thymocytes. All receptors come from a human donor.

V and J are TRBV27 and TRBJ2-7; tentatively, D is TRBD1 or TRBD2 (5 bases each). From germline, CDR1 is MNHEY and CDR2 SMNVEV (reference sequence). CDR3 size: 14 residues. The V and J ends lost 5 bases and 1 base respectively, with 12 bases between them. This CDR3 is CASSGDLASYEQYF. CDR3 sequence (DNA): TGTGCCAGCAGTGGGGACCTAGCTTCCTACGAGCAGTACTTC.

V and J are TRBV2 and TRBJ1-3, with D possibly matching TRBD1 (5 bases). The CDR3 has 17 residues. Germline V lookup: CDR1 SNHLY, CDR2 FYNNEI. Trimming took 10 bases from V and 1 from J, leaving 23 bases between them. The CDR3 DNA is TGTGCCACAGGTGGGCAGTTCGACAGAGCTTCTGGAAACACCATATATTTT. It translates to CATGGQFDRASGNTIYF.

V and J are TRBV4-3 and TRBJ2-1; no clear D. The CDR3 loop spans 13 amino acids. Trimming removed 0 bases at V and 9 bases at J, with 9 bases between. Germline lookup yields CDR1 LGHNA and CDR2 YSLEER. CDR3 protein: CASSQDPGGEQFF. The DNA of the CDR3 is TGCGCCAGCAGCCAAGATCCTGGTGGTGAGCAGTTCTTC.

The chain joins TRBV30 to TRBJ1-2; no definite D call. This CDR3 contains 20 residues. Per the germline V gene, CDR1 is GTSNPN and CDR2 is SVGIG (reference sequence). V was pared by 3 bases and J by 0 bases, with 29 bases between. The CDR3 DNA is TGTGCCTGGAGGGTGCCGATCTCGGGCCCGAGGAAAATAGCTAACTATGGCTACACCTTC. Amino acid sequence: CAWRVPISGPRKIANYGYTF.

This clone was observed a single time. The J gene is TRBJ1-3, the V gene TRBV9; no reliable D call. V lost 5 bases and J lost 0, with 9 bases in between. Germline values: CDR1 SGDLS, CDR2 YYNGEE. The CDR3 contains 14 residues. In DNA form, the CDR3 reads TGTGCCAGCAGGAGGGCAGCCTCTGGAAACACCATATATTTT. This codes for CASRRAASGNTIYF.

The rearrangement uses TRBV5-6 and TRBJ2-1; 8 bases map to TRBD2. This CDR3 region has 15 residues. CDR1 SGHDT and CDR2 YYEEEE come from the germline V gene. V shed 4 bases, J shed 8 bases, and the junction held 11 bases outside the gene matches. CDR3 region: CASSPVAREDYEQFF. CDR3 sequence (DNA): TGTGCCAGCAGCCCGGTGGCGCGGGAGGACTATGAGCAGTTCTTC.

This sequence joins TRBV10-2 and TRBJ2-7; TRBD1 matches at 9 bases. There are 11 residues in the CDR3. Germline-derived CDR1 and CDR2 are WSHSY and SAAADI. The V segment lost 11 bases and the J segment 6 bases; nucleotides outside the gene matches: 5. CDR3 sequence: CAAGQGGEQYF. CDR3 coding DNA: TGCGCCGCGGGACAGGGAGGCGAGCAGTACTTC.

This sequence joins TRBV5-1 and TRBJ2-1; a weak D match, TRBD2 (5 bases). The germline V and J ends were trimmed by 6 bases and 7 bases, with 17 bases remaining between them. The CDR3 sequence is 14 residues long. Germline V gene lookup returns CDR1 SGHRS and CDR2 YFSETQ. The CDR3 nucleotides are TGCGCCAGCAACCCTAGCCCCGATGGGAATGAGCAGTTCTTC. This encodes CASNPSPDGNEQFF.

J is TRBJ1-3 and V is TRBV5-1; D remains unclear. The CDR3 totals 14 residues. Trimming removed 4 bases at V and 5 bases at J, with 13 bases between. CDR1 and CDR2 (germline): SGHRS, YFSETQ. The CDR3 DNA follows: TGCGCCAGCAGCGATGGGGAGGGTAGAAACACCATATATTTT. Translated: CASSDGEGRNTIYF. Looking up the rest from reference TRBV5-1 and TRBJ1-3 gives the full variable domain: KAGVTQTPRYLIKTRGQQVTLSCSPISGHRSVSWYQQTPGQGLQFLFEYFSETQRNKGNFPGRFSGRQFSNSRSEMNVSTLELGDSALYLCASSDGEGRNTIYFGEGSWLTVV.

The chain recombines TRBV7-2 with TRBJ1-2; D possibly corresponds to TRBD1 (5 bases). This CDR3 comprises 15 residues. V gave up 3 bases and J gave up 6 bases, with 17 bases separating them. From germline, CDR1 is SGHTA and CDR2 FQGNSA. The CDR3, as DNA: TGTGCCAGCAGCTTGGGGGGATCGGGGCCTCATGGCTACACCTTC. It codes for CASSLGGSGPHGYTF.

This chain links TRBV27 with TRBJ2-7; maybe TRBD1 (5 bases). V lost 0 bases to trimming and J lost 2 bases, with 11 bases between them. The CDR3 loop spans 15 amino acids. Looked up from germline, CDR1 is MNHEY and CDR2 is SMNVEV (reference sequence). In nucleotides, the CDR3 is TGTGCCAGCAGTTTATCGGCAGGGTGGGCCTACGAGCAGTACTTC. Residues: CASSLSAGWAYEQYF.